This T cell receptor beta chain was identified in a study of shared clonotypes between healthy human individuals. The CDR3 runs to 14 residues. Germline trimming cut 8 bases from V and 5 bases from J; bases unmatched to any gene: 13. Germline-derived CDR1 and CDR2 are SQVTM and ANQGSEA. The method was immunoSEQ multiplex PCR; TCRdb's version includes in-frame clones alone and lacks a portion of them. The sample shows about 2.4 million clones, 80% to 95% of them seen only once. This receptor was taken from a man aged 18 to 30 in good health. Some clones in this sample may be carry-over from other donors' samples. This chain uses TRBV29-1 with TRBJ2-3, with TRBD1 identical over 7 bases. Sequenced input: naive CD4+ T cells from PBMCs. The subset here: CD45RA+ positively selected. CDR3 region: CSMRTGSTGDTQYF. CDR3 bases: TGCAGCATGCGGACAGGTTCGACGGGAGATACGCAGTATTTT.